These T cell receptor beta chains were read from a single sample in a study of T cells in Graves' hyperthyroidism and ophthalmopathy. TCRdb ran MiXCR on the multiplex PCR reads and lists one entry per CDR3 protein. The sample shows about 520,000 distinct CDR3 sequences, roughly 24% of them seen only once. Material for sequencing was blood. The receptors derive from a woman in her 30s with Graves' ophthalmopathy. CDR3s include the opening cysteine and the closing phenylalanine or tryptophan. Fields, in order: J gene, D gene, clone size, V gene, CDR3 protein, CDR3 DNA. D genes are given only for firm matches. Clone size is given for some rows only: seen once, a few or many times, or a class if the clone is expanded.

J: TRBJ2-2; D: .; size: many; V: TRBV14; CDR3: CASSQKLPGELFF; DNA: TGTGCCAGCAGCCAGAAGTTACCCGGGGAGCTGTTTTTT
J: TRBJ2-2; D: .; size: many; V: TRBV30; CDR3: CAWSADSTGELFF; DNA: TGTGCCTGGAGTGCGGACAGCACCGGGGAGCTGTTTTTT
J: TRBJ2-2; D: TRBD2; size: many; V: TRBV11-2; CDR3: CASSFGGAVDTGELFF; DNA: TGTGCCAGCAGCTTCGGGGGGGCAGTGGACACCGGGGAGCTGTTTTTT
J: TRBJ1-1; D: TRBD1; size: many; V: TRBV18; CDR3: CASSPPTGGRTEAFF; DNA: TGTGCCAGCTCACCACCCACAGGGGGTCGCACTGAAGCTTTCTTT
J: TRBJ1-1; D: TRBD1; size: .; V: TRBV27; CDR3: CASSYHDRGLSTEAFF; DNA: TGTGCCAGCAGTTATCACGACAGGGGATTGAGCACTGAAGCTTTCTTT
J: TRBJ2-7; D: .; size: few; V: TRBV4-1; CDR3: CASSRGGGGKGDSYEQYF; DNA: TGCGCCAGCAGCCGAGGGGGCGGGGGGAAAGGAGATTCCTACGAGCAGTACTTC
J: TRBJ1-1; D: TRBD1; size: many; V: TRBV6-5; CDR3: CASTPRGYTEAFF; DNA: TGTGCCAGCACCCCCAGGGGGTACACTGAAGCTTTCTTT
J: TRBJ1-5; D: .; size: many; V: TRBV4-1; CDR3: CASSRAIVSNQPQHF; DNA: TGCGCCAGCAGCCGTGCGATCGTTAGCAATCAGCCCCAGCATTTT
J: TRBJ1-2; D: TRBD1; size: .; V: TRBV28; CDR3: CASSLYGTVSGYGYTF; DNA: TGTGCCAGCAGTTTATACGGGACAGTGTCAGGCTATGGCTACACCTTC
J: TRBJ2-5; D: .; size: few; V: TRBV6-1; CDR3: CASSGTRSTQETQYF; DNA: TGTGCCAGCAGTGGAACCCGGTCCACCCAAGAGACCCAGTACTTC
J: TRBJ2-5; D: .; size: many; V: TRBV12-3/TRBV12-4; CDR3: CASSLGDSGQETQYF; DNA: TGTGCCAGCAGTTTAGGTGACAGTGGGCAAGAGACCCAGTACTTC
J: TRBJ2-7; D: .; size: .; V: TRBV5-1; CDR3: CASSLFLFSYEQYF; DNA: TGCGCCAGCAGCTTGTTTCTCTTTTCCTACGAGCAGTACTTC
J: TRBJ2-5; D: .; size: many; V: TRBV6-5; CDR3: CASSSLGGWGTQYF; DNA: TGTGCCAGCAGTTCCCTGGGGGGCTGGGGGACCCAGTACTTC
J: TRBJ1-1; D: .; size: many; V: TRBV5-1; CDR3: CASSSRLGVNTEASF; DNA: TGCGCCAGCAGCTCTCGACTGGGCGTGAACACTGAAGCTTCCTTT
J: TRBJ1-5; D: TRBD1; size: many; V: TRBV7-3; CDR3: CASSSDDRESDQPQHF; DNA: TGTGCCAGCAGCTCTGACGACAGGGAATCCGATCAGCCCCAGCATTTT
J: TRBJ1-5; D: .; size: .; V: TRBV7-8; CDR3: CASSQHRESNQPQHF; DNA: TGTGCCAGCAGCCAGCACAGGGAAAGCAATCAGCCCCAGCATTTT
J: TRBJ1-1; D: .; size: .; V: TRBV13; CDR3: CASTQGGENTEAFF; DNA: TGTGCCAGCACCCAGGGCGGAGAGAACACTGAAGCTTTCTTT
J: TRBJ2-2; D: .; size: .; V: TRBV6-2/TRBV6-3; CDR3: CASSEAVGTVGELFF; DNA: TGTGCCAGCAGTGAGGCCGTCGGGACGGTCGGGGAGCTGTTTTTT
J: TRBJ1-2; D: TRBD1; size: .; V: TRBV7-3; CDR3: CACSLTGSYGYTF; DNA: TGTGCCTGCAGCTTGACAGGGTCCTATGGCTACACCTTC
J: TRBJ1-2; D: TRBD1; size: many; V: TRBV20-1; CDR3: CSARSDRDGYTF; DNA: TGCAGTGCTAGATCGGACAGGGATGGCTACACCTTC
J: TRBJ1-1; D: .; size: many; V: TRBV20-1; CDR3: CSAIGPLNTEAFF; DNA: TGCAGTGCTATCGGACCGTTGAACACTGAAGCTTTCTTT
J: TRBJ1-1; D: .; size: many; V: TRBV6-5; CDR3: CASSYSTPSGTEAFF; DNA: TGTGCCAGCAGTTACTCGACCCCCTCGGGCACTGAAGCTTTCTTT
J: TRBJ1-1; D: .; size: .; V: TRBV6-1; CDR3: CASSLRVVAFF; DNA: TGTGCCAGCTCCCTCAGAGTGGTTGCTTTCTTT
J: TRBJ1-2; D: .; size: many; V: TRBV7-9; CDR3: CASSFDTNYGYTF; DNA: TGTGCCAGCAGCTTCGATACTAACTATGGCTACACCTTC
J: TRBJ2-7; D: TRBD1; size: many; V: TRBV6-5; CDR3: CASSYGPGQLYEQYF; DNA: TGTGCCAGCAGTTACGGCCCGGGACAGCTCTACGAGCAGTACTTC
J: TRBJ2-7; D: .; size: many; V: TRBV18; CDR3: CASQGGQLSHEQYF; DNA: TGTGCCAGCCAAGGGGGACAATTGAGCCACGAGCAGTACTTC
J: TRBJ1-2; D: .; size: .; V: TRBV6-2/TRBV6-3; CDR3: CASSPSDGVGGYTF; DNA: TGTGCCAGCAGCCCCAGCGATGGGGTTGGTGGCTACACCTTC
J: TRBJ2-5; D: TRBD2; size: many; V: TRBV7-2; CDR3: CASSSLLAGGGETQYF; DNA: TGTGCCAGCAGCTCACTTTTAGCGGGGGGAGGAGAGACCCAGTACTTC
J: TRBJ1-1; D: .; size: many; V: TRBV4-1; CDR3: CASSQALLDGAGTEAFF; DNA: TGCGCCAGCAGCCAAGCCCTCCTAGACGGGGCTGGCACTGAAGCTTTCTTT
J: TRBJ2-6; D: TRBD1; size: many; V: TRBV6-4; CDR3: CASSRKPTGAGANVLTF; DNA: TGTGCCAGCAGCAGAAAACCGACAGGGGCTGGGGCCAACGTCCTGACTTTC
J: TRBJ2-1; D: TRBD1; size: once; V: TRBV11-2; CDR3: CASSNQGAPYNEQFF; DNA: TGTGCCAGCAGCAACCAGGGGGCCCCTTACAATGAGCAGTTCTTC
J: TRBJ2-7; D: .; size: many; V: TRBV27; CDR3: CASREGLNEQYF; DNA: TGTGCCAGCCGAGAAGGGCTGAACGAGCAGTACTTC
J: TRBJ2-7; D: TRBD1; size: many; V: TRBV5-1; CDR3: CASSTGTGASYEQYF; DNA: TGCGCCAGCAGTACCGGGACAGGAGCCTCATACGAGCAGTACTTC
J: TRBJ1-6; D: .; size: .; V: TRBV27; CDR3: CASSLLAGVGYNSPLHF; DNA: TGTGCCAGCAGTTTATTGGCAGGGGTCGGCTATAATTCACCCCTCCACTTT